The 10 T cell receptor beta chains given below trace back to one sample, sequenced in a study of T cell changes during pregnancy in multiple sclerosis. TCRdb keeps only in-frame clones here, not all; method: immunoSEQ multiplex PCR. The table shows tens of thousands of clones, with almost 95% occurring only once. Material: peripheral blood, obtained after pregnancy. The receptor set was obtained from a female donor with multiple sclerosis, enrolled in a pregnancy study.

The chain joins TRBV6-1 to TRBJ2-2; no definite D call. The CDR3 runs to 13 residues. The ends were cut back, 4 bases at V and 1 base at J, with 4 bases in the middle. CDR1 and CDR2 from the germline V gene are MNHNS and SASEGT. This chain's CDR3 is CASSGQNTGELFF. CDR3 bases: TGTGCCAGCAGTGGTCAGAACACCGGGGAGCTGTTTTTT.

CDR3 DNA: TGTGCCAGCACCGAATCGGGGGATACTGAAGCTTTCTTT. This sequence encodes CASTESGDTEAFF. The chain links TRBV7-2 to TRBJ1-1, with a possible D match to TRBD1 (5 bases). V shed 7 bases and J shed 5 bases, with 14 bases lying between them. Germline values: CDR1 SGHTA, CDR2 FQGNSA. The CDR3 length is 13 residues.

The chain has TRBV11-2 and TRBJ1-1; 9 positions agree with TRBD1. J lost 5 bases, V lost 5 bases, and 9 bases had no gene match. CDR1 is SGHAT and CDR2 is FQNNGV in the germline V gene. The CDR3 has 15 residues. The CDR3 DNA reads as TGTGCCAGCAGCGTGGACAGGGGAAGAGGAACTGAAGCTTTCTTT. It translates to CASSVDRGRGTEAFF.

The chain employs TRBV5-6 and TRBJ1-4; unclear D gene. CDR3 size: 17 residues. In germline, CDR1 is SGHDT, CDR2 YYEEEE. Deletions cut 4 bases from V and 8 bases from J, with 24 bases between. CDR3 bases: TGTGCCAGCAGCGTAAGACTAGATCGTACTCGGAGGGAAAAACTGTTTTTT. Amino acid sequence: CASSVRLDRTRREKLFF.

The CDR3 DNA follows: TGTGCCAGCACCCCCAGGGAGCGCGGGGGTGATAGCAATCAGCCCCAGCATTTT. Protein: CASTPRERGGDSNQPQHF. The chain recombines TRBV7-9 with TRBJ1-5; D is possibly TRBD1 (5 bases). The CDR3 has 18 amino acids. Trimming took off 7 bases at V and 0 bases at J, with 22 bases between the two ends. Germline CDR1 is SEHNR and CDR2 is FQNEAQ (reference sequence).

The genes are TRBV5-6 and TRBJ2-7; 9 bases are a match to TRBD1. Trimming at V came to 4 bases and at J to 4 bases, leaving 12 bases not matched to a gene. This CDR3 region has 16 residues. Germline CDR1 and CDR2: SGHDT and YYEEEE. The CDR3 here is CASSRPTRDRVYEQYF. The CDR3 DNA is TGTGCCAGCAGCCGTCCTACTCGGGACAGGGTTTACGAGCAGTACTTC.

The CDR3 reads CAWSSGGGGYEQYF. The CDR3 bases are TGTGCCTGGTCTAGCGGGGGGGGTGGCTACGAGCAGTACTTC. This chain links TRBV30 with TRBJ2-7, with 12 bases that match TRBD2. The ends lost 5 bases at V and 3 bases at J; junction bases unmatched: 5. The CDR3 has 14 residues. Per germline, CDR1 GTSNPN and CDR2 SVGIG (reference sequence).

The V and J genes are TRBV7-8 and TRBJ2-1; maybe TRBD2 (6 bases). There are 15 residues in the CDR3. Trimming took off 1 base at V and 11 bases at J, with 18 bases between the two ends. Germline values: CDR1 SGHVS, CDR2 FQNEAQ. CDR3: CASSLGSGWDSKQFF. The CDR3 coding sequence is TGTGCCAGCAGCTTAGGCTCAGGGTGGGACTCCAAGCAGTTCTTC.

This chain uses TRBV13 with TRBJ2-2; D gene uncertain. The CDR3 loop spans 12 amino acids. V gave up 5 bases and J gave up 7 bases, with 8 bases separating them. From germline, CDR1 is PRHDT and CDR2 FYEKMQ (reference sequence). CDR3: CASSPWHGELFF. In DNA, the CDR3 is TGTGCCAGCAGCCCTTGGCACGGGGAGCTGTTTTTT.

The chain uses TRBV29-1 and TRBJ2-7; D possibly corresponds to TRBD1 (6 bases). Germline CDR1 is SQVTM and CDR2 is ANQGSEA. Trimming took 0 bases from V and 4 from J, leaving 13 bases between them. This CDR3 is built from 14 residues. CDR3 sequence reads: CSVEDPRGGYEQYF. In DNA form, the CDR3 reads TGCAGCGTTGAAGATCCGAGAGGGGGTTACGAGCAGTACTTC.